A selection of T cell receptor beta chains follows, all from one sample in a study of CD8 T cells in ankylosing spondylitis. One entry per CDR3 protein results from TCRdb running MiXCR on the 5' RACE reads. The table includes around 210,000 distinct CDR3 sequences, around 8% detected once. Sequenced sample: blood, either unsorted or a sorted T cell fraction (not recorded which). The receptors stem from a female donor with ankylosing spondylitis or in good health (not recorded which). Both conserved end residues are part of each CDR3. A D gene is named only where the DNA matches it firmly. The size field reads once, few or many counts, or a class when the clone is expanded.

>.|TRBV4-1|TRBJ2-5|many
TGCGCCAGCAGCCAATCCCCGCAAGAGACCCAGTACTTC
CASSQSPQETQYF
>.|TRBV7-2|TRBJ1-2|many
TGTGCCAGCAGCTTCCTGGGAATCGAGGGCTACACCTTC
CASSFLGIEGYTF
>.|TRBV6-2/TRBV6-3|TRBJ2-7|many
TGTGCCAGCAGAGATCCCAGCGGTTCCTTGAACGAGCAGTACTTC
CASRDPSGSLNEQYF
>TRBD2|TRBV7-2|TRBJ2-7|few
TGTGCCAGCAGCCCTCACCCGACTAGCGGGAGGAACGAGCAGTACTTC
CASSPHPTSGRNEQYF
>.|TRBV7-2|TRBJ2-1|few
TGTGCCAGCAGCCCGTCAGTGACTACTTACAATGAGCAGTTCTTC
CASSPSVTTYNEQFF
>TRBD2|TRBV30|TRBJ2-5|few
TGTGCCTGGAGCGCTTTACGACTAGCGGGGAAGGAGACCCAGTACTTC
CAWSALRLAGKETQYF
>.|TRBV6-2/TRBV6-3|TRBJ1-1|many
TGTGCCAGCAGTACGGAGGGGACCCCCACTGAAGCTTTCTTT
CASSTEGTPTEAFF
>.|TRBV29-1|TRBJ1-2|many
TGCAGCGTTGTCCTCTCGGGGGCAGCGGTAGGATTCTACACCTTC
CSVVLSGAAVGFYTF
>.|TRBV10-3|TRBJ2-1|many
TGTGCCGCAGGACTGAAGAACAATGAGCAGTTCTTC
CAAGLKNNEQFF
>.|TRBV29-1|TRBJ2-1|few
TGCAGCGTTGAAACGGGACGGACGGCGAGCTCCTACAATGAGCAGTTCTTC
CSVETGRTASSYNEQFF
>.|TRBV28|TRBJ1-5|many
TGTGCCAGCAGTTCAAGACAACAGCCCCAGCATTTT
CASSSRQQPQHF
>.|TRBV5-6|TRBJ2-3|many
TGTGCCAGCAGGGTTGGCGATACGCAGTATTTT
CASRVGDTQYF
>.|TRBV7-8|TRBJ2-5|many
TGTGCCAGCAGGTCTAGTTCCACAGAGACCCAGTACTTC
CASRSSSTETQYF
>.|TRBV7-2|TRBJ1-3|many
TGTGCCAGCAGCCTGTCGGGAGGGACTGGAAACACCATATATTTT
CASSLSGGTGNTIYF
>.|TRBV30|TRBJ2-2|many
TGTGCCTGGACCTTGGGGACGAACACCGGGGAGCTGTTTTTT
CAWTLGTNTGELFF
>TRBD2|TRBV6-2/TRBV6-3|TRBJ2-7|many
TGTGCCAGCAGTTACTTGAGCGGGAGTTTCTACGAGCAGTACTTC
CASSYLSGSFYEQYF
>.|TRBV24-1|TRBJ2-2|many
TGTGCCACCAGGGGGGGAGCGGCGGGGACCGGGGAGCTGTTTTTT
CATRGGAAGTGELFF
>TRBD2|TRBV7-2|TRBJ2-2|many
TGTGCCAGCACAACGACTAGCGGGAGAAAGACCGGGGAGCTGTTTTTT
CASTTTSGRKTGELFF
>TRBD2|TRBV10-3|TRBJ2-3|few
TGTGCCATCAGTGAGTCGGGGACTAGCGGGAGTCCAGATACGCAGTATTTT
CAISESGTSGSPDTQYF
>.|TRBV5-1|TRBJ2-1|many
TGCGCCAGCAGCGGAACAGGGTCCTTGGGCAATGAGCAGTTCTTC
CASSGTGSLGNEQFF
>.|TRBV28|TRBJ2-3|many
TGTGCCAGCAGTTTATCCCGGGGGGCTTCAGATACGCAGTATTTT
CASSLSRGASDTQYF
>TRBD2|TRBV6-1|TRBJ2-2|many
TGTGCCAGCAGGCCACGGGGGGGACCCAGGGGGGAGCTGTTTTTT
CASRPRGGPRGELFF
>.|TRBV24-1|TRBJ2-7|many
TGTGCCACCAGTGACCGGGACCACTTTAGGCGGCACGAGCAGTACTTC
CATSDRDHFRRHEQYF